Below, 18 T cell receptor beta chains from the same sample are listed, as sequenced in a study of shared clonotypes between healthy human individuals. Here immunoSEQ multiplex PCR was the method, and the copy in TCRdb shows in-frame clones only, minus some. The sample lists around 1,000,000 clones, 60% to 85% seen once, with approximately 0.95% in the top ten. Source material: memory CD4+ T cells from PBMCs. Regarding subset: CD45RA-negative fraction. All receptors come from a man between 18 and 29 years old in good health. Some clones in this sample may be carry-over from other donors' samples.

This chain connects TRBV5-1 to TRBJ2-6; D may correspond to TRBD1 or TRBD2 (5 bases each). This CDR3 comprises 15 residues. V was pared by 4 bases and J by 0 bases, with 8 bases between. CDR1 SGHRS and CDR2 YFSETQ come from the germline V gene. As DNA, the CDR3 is TGCGCCAGCAGCCTGGGGACCTCTGGGGCCAACGTCCTGACTTTC. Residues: CASSLGTSGANVLTF.

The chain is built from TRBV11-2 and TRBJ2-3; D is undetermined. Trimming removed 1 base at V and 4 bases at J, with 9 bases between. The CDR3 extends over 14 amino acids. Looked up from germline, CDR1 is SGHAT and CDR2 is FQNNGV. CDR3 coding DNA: TGTGCCAGCAGCTTAGCGCTAGTTCCAGATACGCAGTATTTT. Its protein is CASSLALVPDTQYF.

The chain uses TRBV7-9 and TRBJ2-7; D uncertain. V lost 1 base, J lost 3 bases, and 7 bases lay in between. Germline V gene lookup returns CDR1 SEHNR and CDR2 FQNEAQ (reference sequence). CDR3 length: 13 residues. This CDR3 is CASSLERDYEQYF. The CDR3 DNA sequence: TGTGCCAGCAGCTTAGAAAGGGACTACGAGCAGTACTTC.

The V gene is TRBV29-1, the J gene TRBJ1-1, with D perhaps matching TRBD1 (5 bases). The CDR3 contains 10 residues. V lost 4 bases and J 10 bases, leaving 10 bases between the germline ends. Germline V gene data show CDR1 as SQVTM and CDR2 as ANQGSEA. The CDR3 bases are TGCAGCGTTGGGCGGGGGGTAGCTTTCTTT. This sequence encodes CSVGRGVAFF.

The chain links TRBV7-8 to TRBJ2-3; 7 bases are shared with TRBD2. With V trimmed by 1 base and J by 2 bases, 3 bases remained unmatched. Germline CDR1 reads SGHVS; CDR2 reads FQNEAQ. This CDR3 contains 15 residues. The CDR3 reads CASSLGAGLTDTQYF. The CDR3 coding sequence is TGTGCCAGCAGCTTAGGAGCGGGGCTCACAGATACGCAGTATTTT.

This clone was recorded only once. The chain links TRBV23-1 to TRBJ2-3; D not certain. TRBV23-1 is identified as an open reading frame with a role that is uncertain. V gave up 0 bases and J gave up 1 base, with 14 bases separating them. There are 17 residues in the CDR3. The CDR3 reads CASSQSVRRSGTDTQYF. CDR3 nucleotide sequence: TGCGCCAGCAGTCAATCGGTTCGCAGGTCTGGCACAGATACGCAGTATTTT.

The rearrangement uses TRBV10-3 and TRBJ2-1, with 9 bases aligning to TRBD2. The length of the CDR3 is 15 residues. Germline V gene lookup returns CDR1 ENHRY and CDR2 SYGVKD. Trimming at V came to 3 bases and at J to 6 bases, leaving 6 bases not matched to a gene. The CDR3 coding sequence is TGTGCCATCAGTGAATGGCGGGAGGGCCCCAATGAGCAGTTCTTC. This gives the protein CAISEWREGPNEQFF.

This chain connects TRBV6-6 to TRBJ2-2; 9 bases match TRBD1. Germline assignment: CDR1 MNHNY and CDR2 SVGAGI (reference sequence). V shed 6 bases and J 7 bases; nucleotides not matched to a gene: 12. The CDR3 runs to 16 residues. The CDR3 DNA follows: TGTGCCAGCAGATATCCGGGACAGGGATTGAGCGGGGAGCTGTTTTTT. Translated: CASRYPGQGLSGELFF.

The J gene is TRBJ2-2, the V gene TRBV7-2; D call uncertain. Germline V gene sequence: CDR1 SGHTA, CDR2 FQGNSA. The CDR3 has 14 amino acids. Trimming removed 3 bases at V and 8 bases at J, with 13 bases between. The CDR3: CASSFHKVSGELFF. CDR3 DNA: TGTGCCAGCAGCTTCCATAAGGTGTCAGGGGAGCTGTTTTTT.

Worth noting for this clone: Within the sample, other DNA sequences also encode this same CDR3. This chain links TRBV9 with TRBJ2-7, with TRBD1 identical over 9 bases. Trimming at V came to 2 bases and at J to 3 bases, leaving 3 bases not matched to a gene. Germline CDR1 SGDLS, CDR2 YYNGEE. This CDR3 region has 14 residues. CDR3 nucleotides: TGTGCCAGCAGCGTTTCGGGACAGGGCTACGAGCAGTACTTC. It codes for CASSVSGQGYEQYF.

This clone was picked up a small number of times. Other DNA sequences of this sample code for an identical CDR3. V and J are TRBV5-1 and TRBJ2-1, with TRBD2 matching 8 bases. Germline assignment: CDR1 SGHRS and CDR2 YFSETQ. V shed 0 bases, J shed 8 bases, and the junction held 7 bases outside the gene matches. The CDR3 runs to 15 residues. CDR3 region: CASSLASGRRDEQFF. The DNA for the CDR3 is TGCGCCAGCAGCTTGGCGAGCGGGAGAAGAGATGAGCAGTTCTTC.

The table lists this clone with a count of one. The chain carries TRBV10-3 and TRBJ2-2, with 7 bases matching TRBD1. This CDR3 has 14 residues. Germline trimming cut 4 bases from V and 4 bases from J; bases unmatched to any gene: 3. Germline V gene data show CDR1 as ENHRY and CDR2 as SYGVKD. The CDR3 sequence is CAISGPGGTGELFF. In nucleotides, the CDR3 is TGTGCCATCAGTGGGCCAGGGGGCACCGGGGAGCTGTTTTTT.

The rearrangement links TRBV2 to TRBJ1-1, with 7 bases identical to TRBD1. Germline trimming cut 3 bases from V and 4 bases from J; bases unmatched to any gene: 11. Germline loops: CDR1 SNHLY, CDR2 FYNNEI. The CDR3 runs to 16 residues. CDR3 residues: CASSERLQTGTTEAFF. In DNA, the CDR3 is TGTGCCAGCAGTGAGAGGCTACAGACAGGGACCACTGAAGCTTTCTTT.

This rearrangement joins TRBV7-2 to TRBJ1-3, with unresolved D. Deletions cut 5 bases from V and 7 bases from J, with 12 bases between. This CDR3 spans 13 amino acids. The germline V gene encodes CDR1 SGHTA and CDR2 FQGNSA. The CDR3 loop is CASSPLRANTIYF. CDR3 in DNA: TGTGCCAGCAGCCCGCTCCGCGCTAACACCATATATTTT.

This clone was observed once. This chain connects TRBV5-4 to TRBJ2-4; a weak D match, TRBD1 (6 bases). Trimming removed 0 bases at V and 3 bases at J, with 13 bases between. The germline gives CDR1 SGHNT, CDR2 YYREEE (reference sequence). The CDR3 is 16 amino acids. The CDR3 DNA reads TGTGCCAGCAGCTTGGGAAACCCAGGGGACAAAAACATTCAGTACTTC. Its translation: CASSLGNPGDKNIQYF.

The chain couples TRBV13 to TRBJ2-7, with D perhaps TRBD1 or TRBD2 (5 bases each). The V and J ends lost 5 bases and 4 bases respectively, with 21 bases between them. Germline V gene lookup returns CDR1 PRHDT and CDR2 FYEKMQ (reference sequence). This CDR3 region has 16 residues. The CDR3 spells CASSTSTGTTRYEQYF. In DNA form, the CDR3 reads TGTGCCAGCAGCACAAGCACCGGGACCACCCGTTACGAGCAGTACTTC.

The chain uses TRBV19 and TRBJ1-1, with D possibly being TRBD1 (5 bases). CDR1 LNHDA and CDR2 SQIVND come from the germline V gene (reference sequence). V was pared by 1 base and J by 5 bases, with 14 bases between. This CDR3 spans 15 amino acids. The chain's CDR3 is CASSIGGPGRTEAFF. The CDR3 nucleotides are TGTGCCAGTAGTATAGGGGGACCGGGACGTACTGAAGCTTTCTTT. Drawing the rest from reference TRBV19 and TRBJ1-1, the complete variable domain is DGGITQSPKYLFRKEGQNVTLSCEQNLNHDAMYWYRQDPGQGLRLIYYSQIVNDFQKGDIAEGYSVSREKKESFPLTVTSAQKNPTAFYLCASSIGGPGRTEAFFGQGTRLTVV.

This chain's CDR3 is CASSPRLAGTDTQYF. In nucleotides, the CDR3 is TGTGCCAGCAGCCCCAGACTAGCGGGAACAGATACGCAGTATTTT. This rearrangement joins TRBV7-3 to TRBJ2-3, with 11 bases fitting TRBD2. The CDR3 is 15 residues long. Germline V CDR1 and CDR2: SGHTA, FQGTGA. Trimming cost V 5 bases and J 3 bases; bases outside gene matches: 4.